Listed below are T cell receptor beta chains from one sample, sequenced in a study of CD8+ T cells in alopecia areata. Method: immunoSEQ multiplex PCR; TCRdb's copy keeps in-frame clones and lacks some. The sample records roughly 250,000 clones, about three fifths being singletons. Sample: CD4+ T cells sorted from blood, taken at week 52, from a patient treated with tofacitinib. The receptor set was obtained from a human donor with alopecia areata. The CDR3 runs from the conserved cysteine through the conserved F or W. The D gene is left open where the match is weak. The size entry is marked missing in some rows and otherwise reads once, few, many or a size class.

>NA|TRBV11-2|TRBD1|TRBJ2-5
TGTGCCAGCAGCTTCTGGGACAGGGGGAGAGAGACCCAGTACTTC
CASSFWDRGRETQYF
>once|TRBV15|NA|TRBJ1-5
TGTGCCACCAGCAGGGAGAGACAGCCGAATCAGCCCCAGCATTTT
CATSRERQPNQPQHF
>NA|TRBV29-1|NA|TRBJ2-5
TGCAGCGTTGAAGCCCCGGGACAAGGGCCCCAAGAGACCCAGTACTTC
CSVEAPGQGPQETQYF
>many|TRBV28|NA|TRBJ2-7
TGTGCCAGCAGTTTTTCTATGGCCCGGCTACACTACGAGCAGTACTTC
CASSFSMARLHYEQYF
>NA|TRBV9|NA|TRBJ2-3
TGTGCCAGCAGCGTCACAGGGTGGGATTGGAAAGATACGCAGTATTTT
CASSVTGWDWKDTQYF
>NA|TRBV25-1|NA|TRBJ2-1
TGTGCCAGCAGTGATTCAACAGGGATGTCCTACAATGAGCAGTTCTTC
CASSDSTGMSYNEQFF
>few|TRBV18|NA|TRBJ2-1
TGTGCCAGCTCAGGCGGCCGCTCCTACAATGAGCAGTTCTTC
CASSGGRSYNEQFF
>NA|TRBV30|NA|TRBJ2-7
TGTGCCTGGAACGTCGGGTTGGGGGACACCGACTCCTACGAGCAGTACTTC
CAWNVGLGDTDSYEQYF
>NA|TRBV7-2|NA|TRBJ2-2
TGTGCCAGCACGCGACCTACGAACACCGGGGAGCTGTTTTTT
CASTRPTNTGELFF
>NA|TRBV5-1|TRBD1|TRBJ2-4
TGCGCCAGCAGCATCTCAACAGGGGTTGCCAAAAACATTCAGTACTTC
CASSISTGVAKNIQYF
>NA|TRBV7-9|TRBD2|TRBJ2-4
TGTGCCAGCAGCACTATAGCGGGGGGGCCCCAAAACATTCAGTACTTC
CASSTIAGGPQNIQYF
>NA|TRBV5-1|TRBD1|TRBJ2-7
TGCGCCAGCAGCTTGTGGACAGGGGGCAACGAGCAGTACTTC
CASSLWTGGNEQYF
>few|TRBV7-9|NA|TRBJ1-2
TGTGCCAGCAGCTTAATAGATGGCTACACCTTC
CASSLIDGYTF
>NA|TRBV19|NA|TRBJ2-1
TGTGCCAGTAGTGCAATTGTGTCCTACAATGAGCAGTTCTTC
CASSAIVSYNEQFF
>NA|TRBV7-2|NA|TRBJ2-3
TGTGCCAGCAGCTTAGAGTGGCTAGATACGCAGTATTTT
CASSLEWLDTQYF
>few|TRBV9|NA|TRBJ2-1
TGTGCCAGCAGCGTAGAGGTAGCGGTGTACAATGAGCAGTTCTTC
CASSVEVAVYNEQFF
>once|TRBV6-5|TRBD2|TRBJ2-1
TGTGCCAGCAGTTACGGCGGGGGGGTACATGAGCAGTTCTTC
CASSYGGGVHEQFF
>NA|TRBV27|NA|TRBJ2-1
TGTGCCAGCATGGCAGGCTACAATGAGCAGTTCTTC
CASMAGYNEQFF
>few|TRBV7-9|TRBD2|TRBJ2-3
TGTGCCAGCAGCCCACTAGCGGGGGGCCGGGGCACAGATACGCAGTATTTT
CASSPLAGGRGTDTQYF
>few|TRBV30|TRBD1|TRBJ1-1
TGTGCCTGGAGATTACAGGGGATCAACACTGAAGCTTTCTTT
CAWRLQGINTEAFF
>NA|TRBV7-8|NA|TRBJ1-2
TGTGCCAGCAGCTTACCCACTTCGGGGGGGGTTCTTGGATATGGCTACACCTTC
CASSLPTSGGVLGYGYTF
>few|TRBV18|NA|TRBJ1-2
TGTGCCAGCTCACATCAACCACATAGGGGAAGCTATGGCTACACCTTC
CASSHQPHRGSYGYTF
>few|TRBV5-1|NA|TRBJ2-2
TGCGCCAGCAGCTCTCCTCAATCGAACACCGGGGAGCTGTTTTTT
CASSSPQSNTGELFF
>medium-sized|TRBV7-9|NA|TRBJ2-7
TGTGCCAGCAGCTTAGCACGGGGGAAGGACGAGCAGTACTTC
CASSLARGKDEQYF
>NA|TRBV25-1|TRBD1|TRBJ2-7
TGTGCCAGCAATCCGACAGGGGGCGGGATCCACGAGCAGTACTTC
CASNPTGGGIHEQYF
>few|TRBV5-1|TRBD1|TRBJ1-5
TGCGCCAGCAGTCCGGACAGGCTCGATCAGCCCCAGCATTTT
CASSPDRLDQPQHF
>NA|TRBV29-1|TRBD1|TRBJ1-6
TGCAGTGGGGACAGGGGGATCGCGGCCCTCCACTTT
CSGDRGIAALHF
>NA|TRBV4-3|NA|TRBJ1-1
TGCGCCAGCAGCCAAGATAGGGGCACGAACACTGAAGCTTTCTTT
CASSQDRGTNTEAFF
>NA|TRBV7-2|NA|TRBJ2-7
TGTGCCAGCAGCCCTCAGCGTGGTAGTTTCTACGAGCAGTACTTC
CASSPQRGSFYEQYF
>NA|TRBV5-1|TRBD2|TRBJ2-1
TGCGCCAGCAGCCAAGGACTAGCGGGGGGGCCCAGGTACAATGAGCAGTTCTTC
CASSQGLAGGPRYNEQFF
>many|TRBV6-1|NA|TRBJ2-1
TGTGCCAGCAGGAAATACAATGAGCAGTTCTTC
CASRKYNEQFF
>few|TRBV30|TRBD1|TRBJ2-7
TGTGCCTGCGACAGGGTGGGGGAGCAGTACTTC
CACDRVGEQYF
>few|TRBV6-1|TRBD1|TRBJ1-6
TGTGCCAGCAGTCGGACAGGCCGAAATTCACCCCTCCACTTT
CASSRTGRNSPLHF
>few|TRBV11-1|TRBD2|TRBJ2-1
TGTGCCAGCAGCTTGCTAGCGGGGGGCTACAATGAGCAGTTCTTC
CASSLLAGGYNEQFF
>NA|TRBV7-8|NA|TRBJ2-7
TGTGCCAGCAGCTTGGGGACCCCGACAGGCTACGAGCAGTACTTC
CASSLGTPTGYEQYF
>NA|TRBV15|NA|TRBJ1-6
TGTGCCACCAGCAGAGATCTGCCTTCACCCCTCCACTTT
CATSRDLPSPLHF
>NA|TRBV7-2|NA|TRBJ1-2
TGTGCCAGCAGCTTAGCTCCCGGAGCTAACTATGGCTACACCTTC
CASSLAPGANYGYTF
>NA|TRBV30|NA|TRBJ2-7
TGTGCCTGGAGTATGGGGGAGTCCTACGAGCAGTACTTC
CAWSMGESYEQYF
>few|TRBV10-3|NA|TRBJ2-7
TGTGCCATCAGTGATCGGCCCAAAGCTCCCTACGAGCAGTACTTC
CAISDRPKAPYEQYF
>few|TRBV11-1|TRBD2|TRBJ2-1
TGTGCCAGCAGCTCGGGACTAGCGGGAAACCTCGAGCAGTTCTTC
CASSSGLAGNLEQFF
>NA|TRBV10-3|NA|TRBJ2-5
TGTGCCATCAGCGGCGCCCGAGAGACCCAGTACTTC
CAISGARETQYF